The 26 T cell receptor beta chains presented below share a single source sample, sequenced in a study of blood T cell repertoires in COVID-19. Sequencing used immunoSEQ multiplex PCR; TCRdb keeps in-frame clones, though not all of them. Among 200,000 to 250,000 clones listed, over 80% were seen once. Sample: PBMCs or T cells enriched from blood (not recorded which). Every receptor here comes from a man aged 18 to 29 with acute COVID-19.

The CDR3 bases are TGCGCCAGCAGCTTGGGCCCCAATCAAGGAGGCTCTGGAAACACCATATATTTT. Encoded protein: CASSLGPNQGGSGNTIYF. This chain connects TRBV5-1 to TRBJ1-3; D unclear. Trimming pared 0 bases from V and 0 bases from J, leaving 16 bases between. CDR3 size: 18 residues. The germline V gene has CDR1 SGHRS and CDR2 YFSETQ.

The chain couples TRBV3-1 (or the pseudogene TRBV3-2) to TRBJ2-3, with 9 positions matching TRBD2. Germline V CDR1 and CDR2: LGHDT, YNNKEL (reference sequence). The trim removed 4 bases at V and 2 bases at J, leaving 7 bases unmatched. The CDR3 is 16 amino acids. The CDR3 protein is CASSLGLASSTDTQYF. In DNA form, the CDR3 reads TGTGCCAGCAGCCTTGGACTAGCGAGTTCCACAGATACGCAGTATTTT.

The chain employs TRBV3-1 (or the pseudogene TRBV3-2) and TRBJ2-5, with D possibly TRBD2 on 6 matching bases. Germline V lookup: CDR1 LGHDT, CDR2 YNNKEL (reference sequence). With 1 base removed from V and 5 bases from J, the gap between germline ends came to 8 bases. The CDR3 is made up of 13 amino acids. The CDR3, as DNA: TGTGCCAGCAGCCAAGCCAGCGGGGAGACCCAGTACTTC. It translates to CASSQASGETQYF.

This rearrangement joins TRBV27 to TRBJ1-2; D is ambiguous. CDR1 and CDR2 from the germline V gene are MNHEY and SMNVEV (reference sequence). The CDR3 contains 15 residues. The V end was cut by 5 bases, the J end by 0 bases, with 13 bases between. The CDR3: CASSPRDSANYGYTF. The DNA for the CDR3 is TGTGCCAGCAGTCCTCGGGATTCAGCTAACTATGGCTACACCTTC.

V usage is TRBV10-3 and J usage is TRBJ1-5; D is ambiguous. The CDR3 extends over 17 amino acids. V was trimmed by 3 bases and J by 4 bases, leaving 19 bases between them. CDR1 ENHRY and CDR2 SYGVKD come from the germline V gene. The CDR3 reads CAISDSETRTVNQPQHF. The DNA for the CDR3 is TGTGCCATCAGTGATAGCGAGACCCGGACGGTTAATCAGCCCCAGCATTTT.

The gene calls are TRBV6-2 or TRBV6-3 and TRBJ2-1; TRBD2 matches at 14 bases. Germline CDR1 is MNHEY and CDR2 is SVGEGT. V dropped 5 bases and J dropped 10; count of bases not matched to a gene: 4. The CDR3 loop spans 14 amino acids. In DNA form, the CDR3 reads TGTGCCAGCAGTACGACTAGCGGGAGGGGCGAGCAGTTCTTC. This codes for CASSTTSGRGEQFF.

The gene calls are TRBV5-8 and TRBJ2-1; the match to TRBD2 covers 7 bases. V lost 2 bases, J lost 4 bases, and 6 bases stayed unmatched. This CDR3 spans 15 amino acids. Germline loops: CDR1 SGHTS, CDR2 YDEGEE. For the CDR3, the DNA is TGTGCCAGCAGCTTAGGCCTAGCGGAATACAATGAGCAGTTCTTC. Translated, it gives CASSLGLAEYNEQFF.

This clone was recorded once. The chain employs TRBV10-3 and TRBJ1-2; tentatively, D is TRBD1 (6 bases). Trimming took off 6 bases at V and 0 bases at J, with 14 bases between the two ends. The CDR3 totals 15 residues. Looked up from germline, CDR1 is ENHRY and CDR2 is SYGVKD. CDR3 amino acids: CAISGGDISNYGYTF. As DNA, the CDR3 is TGTGCCATCAGCGGGGGGGACATTTCTAACTATGGCTACACCTTC.

The chain couples TRBV4-2 to TRBJ1-5; 7 nucleotides line up with TRBD1. The V and J ends lost 2 bases and 4 bases, in that order; junction bases with no gene match: 8. From germline, CDR1 is LGHNA and CDR2 YNFKEQ. The CDR3 is 16 residues long. CDR3 DNA sequence: TGTGCCAGCAGCCAAAGGAAACAGGGGAGTAATCAGCCCCAGCATTTT. Amino acids: CASSQRKQGSNQPQHF.

The V call is TRBV7-9, the J call TRBJ2-7; tentative D call: TRBD1 (6 bases). Germline-derived CDR1 and CDR2 are SEHNR and FQNEAQ (reference sequence). The CDR3 length is 16 residues. V lost 5 bases and J lost 0, with 17 bases in between. CDR3 amino acids: CASSPPGTKNSYEQYF. The CDR3 nucleotides are TGTGCCAGCAGCCCCCCCGGGACAAAAAACTCCTACGAGCAGTACTTC.

This clone was seen once. V usage is TRBV27 and J usage is TRBJ2-7, with TRBD1 identical over 7 bases. The CDR3 contains 14 residues. Germline V gives CDR1 MNHEY, CDR2 SMNVEV (reference sequence). Trimming cost V 5 bases and J 5 bases; bases outside gene matches: 9. The CDR3 reads CASSTGQVLDEQYF. CDR3 sequence (DNA): TGTGCCAGCAGTACCGGACAGGTCTTGGACGAGCAGTACTTC.

Comments on this clone: An end of the junction differs from the germline gene, which may be a read error. The chain recombines TRBV4-1 with TRBJ2-5; perhaps TRBD2 as D (6 bases). Germline CDR1 is MGHRA and CDR2 is YSYEKL. CDR3 size: 13 residues. CDR3 residues: CASSQGGGAERDF. The CDR3 DNA reads TGCGCCAGCAGCCAAGGGGGAGGTGCGGAGAGGGACTTC.

The rearrangement links TRBV27 to TRBJ2-2, with TRBD2 matching over 7 bases. The V gene end was trimmed by 10 bases and the J gene end by 1 base; junction bases not matched to a gene: 9. CDR1 is MNHEY and CDR2 is SMNVEV in the germline V gene (reference sequence). The CDR3 length is 15 residues. The DNA for the CDR3 is TGTGCCACCTCACGAGCGGGAATGAACACCGGGGAGCTGTTTTTT. Protein product: CATSRAGMNTGELFF.

The sample holds a few counts of this clone. The chain uses TRBV5-4 and TRBJ2-2; D ambiguous. Trimming shortened V by 2 bases and J by 1 base, and 9 bases separated the two germline ends. The V gene's germline CDR1 is SGHNT and CDR2 YYREEE (reference sequence). The CDR3 length is 15 residues. CDR3 region: CASSFSRGNTGELFF. CDR3 bases: TGTGCCAGCAGCTTTTCCCGCGGGAACACCGGGGAGCTGTTTTTT.

The chain carries TRBV2 and TRBJ2-2; 7 bases are a match to TRBD2. V trimming: 1 base; J trimming: 8 bases; junction bases outside the gene matches: 4. Germline V lookup: CDR1 SNHLY, CDR2 FYNNEI. This CDR3 spans 14 amino acids. In DNA form, the CDR3 reads TGTGCCAGCAGTGAAGGGACTAGAGGGGGGGAGCTGTTTTTT. Translating gives CASSEGTRGGELFF.

The V call is TRBV30, the J call TRBJ2-7; possible D gene TRBD2, 5 bases. The V end was cut by 3 bases, the J end by 2 bases, with 20 bases between. This CDR3 contains 16 residues. CDR1 is GTSNPN and CDR2 is SVGIG in the germline V gene (reference sequence). The CDR3 region has the DNA TGTGCCTGGAGAGGAGGCTCGAAAGGCGGCGCCTACGAGCAGTACTTC. It encodes CAWRGGSKGGAYEQYF.

V gene TRBV5-1 combines with J gene TRBJ2-5; no definite D call. Trimming took 0 bases from V and 5 from J, leaving 11 bases between them. CDR1 is SGHRS and CDR2 is YFSETQ in the germline V gene. The CDR3 length is 14 residues. The CDR3 spells CASSLGSGLETQYF. The CDR3 DNA sequence: TGCGCCAGCAGCTTGGGGTCAGGCCTCGAGACCCAGTACTTC. The whole variable domain, filled in from reference TRBV5-1 and TRBJ2-5, reads KAGVTQTPRYLIKTRGQQVTLSCSPISGHRSVSWYQQTPGQGLQFLFEYFSETQRNKGNFPGRFSGRQFSNSRSEMNVSTLELGDSALYLCASSLGSGLETQYFGPGTRLLVL.

The chain carries TRBV4-1 and TRBJ1-4; TRBD1 might be the D (5 bases). CDR1 is MGHRA and CDR2 is YSYEKL in the germline V gene. This CDR3 has 19 amino acids. The ends were cut back, 4 bases at V and 2 bases at J, with 23 bases in the middle. For the CDR3, the DNA is TGCGCCAGCAGCCTCCCTTTTGTTACCTCGGACACGACTAATGAAAAACTGTTTTTT. It is translated as CASSLPFVTSDTTNEKLFF.

J is TRBJ2-7 and V is TRBV27; 7 nucleotides align to TRBD1. The CDR3 contains 19 residues. The J segment lost 0 bases and the V segment lost 4 bases, leaving 18 bases of the junction unmatched. Looked up from germline, CDR1 is MNHEY and CDR2 is SMNVEV (reference sequence). CDR3 residues: CASSWGGVTTGAPSYEQYF. The DNA for the CDR3 is TGTGCCAGCAGTTGGGGTGGGGTAACCACAGGGGCCCCCTCCTACGAGCAGTACTTC.

In DNA form, the CDR3 reads TGTGCCAGCAGTTGGGGACAGGCCGATGGCTACACCTTC. This sequence encodes CASSWGQADGYTF. This sequence joins TRBV6-5 and TRBJ1-2; 8 nucleotides match TRBD1. The germline V gene has CDR1 MNHEY and CDR2 SVGAGI. V shed 4 bases, J shed 6 bases, and the junction held 4 bases outside the gene matches. This CDR3 has 13 residues.

This chain joins TRBV5-4 and TRBJ1-2; perhaps TRBD1 as D (5 bases). There are 15 residues in the CDR3. V lost 5 bases, J lost 4 bases, and 18 bases lay in between. Looked up from germline, CDR1 is SGHNT and CDR2 is YYREEE (reference sequence). CDR3 amino acids: CASSHVTGGSYGYTF. The CDR3 nucleotides read TGTGCCAGCAGTCATGTCACCGGGGGAAGCTATGGCTACACCTTC.

The chain carries TRBV27 and TRBJ2-5; TRBD1 might be the D (5 bases). This CDR3 has 13 residues. Germline values: CDR1 MNHEY, CDR2 SMNVEV (reference sequence). The V end was cut by 4 bases, the J end by 5 bases, with 11 bases between. CDR3 DNA sequence: TGTGCCAGCAGTTCCCAGGGTATGGAGACCCAGTACTTC. Its translation is CASSSQGMETQYF.

This chain connects TRBV2 to TRBJ1-1; 7 nucleotides line up with TRBD1. J lost 2 bases, V lost 6 bases, and 6 bases had no gene match. The CDR3 extends over 14 amino acids. Germline CDR1 and CDR2: SNHLY and FYNNEI. For the CDR3, the DNA is TGTGCCAGCAGGAACAGGGGCGCTAACACTGAAGCTTTCTTT. As protein: CASRNRGANTEAFF. The full variable domain, its missing parts supplied by reference TRBV2 and TRBJ1-1, is EPEVTQTPSHQVTQMGQEVILRCVPISNHLYFYWYRQILGQKVEFLVSFYNNEISEKSEIFDDQFSVERPDGSNFTLKIRSTKLEDSAMYFCASRNRGANTEAFFGQGTRLTVV.

The V and J genes are TRBV19 and TRBJ1-5; 8 bases map to TRBD1. The V and J ends lost 4 bases and 5 bases, in that order; junction bases with no gene match: 10. Germline CDR1 and CDR2: LNHDA and SQIVND (reference sequence). This CDR3 is 16 amino acids long. As DNA, the CDR3 is TGTGCCAGTAGTACAAGGACAGGGCGCCTTGATCAGCCCCAGCATTTT. Its protein is CASSTRTGRLDQPQHF.

The DNA of the CDR3 is TGTGCCAGCAGTCCGAGATTTCCTGCCTACGAGCAGTACTTC. Residues: CASSPRFPAYEQYF. V usage is TRBV28 and J usage is TRBJ2-7, with D hard to call. The CDR3 extends over 14 amino acids. Trimming shortened V by 5 bases and J by 2 bases, and 13 bases separated the two germline ends. Germline V gene data show CDR1 as MDHEN and CDR2 as SYDVKM. The variable domain in full, with the rest retrieved from reference TRBV28 and TRBJ2-7, is DVKVTQSSRYLVKRTGEKVFLECVQDMDHENMFWYRQDPGLGLRLIYFSYDVKMKEKGDIPEGYSVSREKKERFSLILESASTNQTSMYLCASSPRFPAYEQYFGPGTRLTVT.

V is TRBV2 and J is TRBJ2-1, with 12 bases lining up with TRBD2. Trimming at V came to 4 bases and at J to 4 bases, leaving 11 bases not matched to a gene. Germline CDR1 SNHLY, CDR2 FYNNEI. CDR3 length: 18 residues. In DNA, the CDR3 is TGTGCCAGCAGTGTTCGCCGGTTCGGGACTAGCGGGTACAATGAGCAGTTCTTC. Translation gives CASSVRRFGTSGYNEQFF.